The clone carrying this T cell receptor beta chain appeared a few times. Its specificity is not known. This entry belongs to a study of cytomegalovirus exposure and HLA in healthy donors. Study-wide points: Some segments of the V type, notably TRBV6-2 and TRBV6-3, were excluded as indistinguishable.

PCR was performed using 60 Vbeta and 13 Jbeta primers. Libraries were prepared by immunoSEQ multiplex PCR; TCRdb keeps only in-frame clonotypes and omits some of them. The sample lists about 120,000 clones, about 8.6% seen once, with 5% to 6.5% in the top ten. CDR1 is MNHEY and CDR2 is SVGAGI in the germline V gene. With 2 bases removed from V and 0 bases from J, the gap between germline ends came to 11 bases. This CDR3 contains 16 residues. The rearrangement joins TRBV6-5 to TRBJ1-3, with D maybe TRBD1 (6 bases). The receptor was isolated from a middle-aged woman in good health and CMV-seropositive. Sequencing was performed on PBMCs. Written as DNA, the CDR3 is TGTGCCAGCAGTTACACAGGGTCCCGCTCTGGAAACACCATATATTTT. Translated: CASSYTGSRSGNTIYF.